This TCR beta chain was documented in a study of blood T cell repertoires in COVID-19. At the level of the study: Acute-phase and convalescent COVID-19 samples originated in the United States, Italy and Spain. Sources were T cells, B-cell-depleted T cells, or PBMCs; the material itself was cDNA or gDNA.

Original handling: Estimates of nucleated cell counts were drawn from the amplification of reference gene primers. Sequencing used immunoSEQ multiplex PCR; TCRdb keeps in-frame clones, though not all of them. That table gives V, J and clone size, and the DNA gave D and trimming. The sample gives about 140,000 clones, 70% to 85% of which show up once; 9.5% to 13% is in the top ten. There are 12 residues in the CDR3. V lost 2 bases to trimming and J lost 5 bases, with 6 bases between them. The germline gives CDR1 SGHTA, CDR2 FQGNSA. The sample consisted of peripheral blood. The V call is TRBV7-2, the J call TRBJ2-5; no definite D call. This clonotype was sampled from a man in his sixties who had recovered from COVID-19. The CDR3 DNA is TGTGCCAGCAGCTTAAATATGGAGACCCAGTACTTC. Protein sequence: CASSLNMETQYF.